Below are 10 T cell receptor beta chains sequenced from a single sample in a study of shared clonotypes between healthy human individuals. Profiled with immunoSEQ multiplex PCR; TCRdb holds only in-frame clones, not every one. The sample lists millions of clones; 93% were seen once. Specimen: naive CD4+ T cells from PBMCs. Documented subset: CD45RA+ positively selected. All receptors come from a man younger than 35 in good health. Some clones in this sample may be carry-over from other donors' samples.

V gene TRBV5-5 combines with J gene TRBJ2-5; D uncertain. CDR1 and CDR2 (germline): SGHKS, YYEKEE (reference sequence). The CDR3 spans 14 residues. Deletions cut 1 base from V and 4 bases from J, with 11 bases between. CDR3 residues: CASSLNGRTETQYF. CDR3 sequence (DNA): TGTGCCAGCAGCTTGAACGGTCGTACAGAGACCCAGTACTTC.

The J gene is TRBJ2-5, the V gene TRBV28; D gene ambiguous. CDR1 is MDHEN, CDR2 SYDVKM, per germline. The V gene lost 4 bases and the J gene lost 3 bases, with 18 bases spanning the gap. The CDR3 has 16 amino acids. CDR3 protein: CASSSLPGQPKETQYF. Here the CDR3 DNA reads TGTGCCAGCAGTTCTTTACCCGGTCAGCCCAAAGAGACCCAGTACTTC.

The V and J genes are TRBV6-1 and TRBJ2-7; D unresolved. CDR1 and CDR2 (germline): MNHNS, SASEGT. V was trimmed by 3 bases and J by 3 bases, leaving 12 bases between them. The CDR3 runs 14 residues. The CDR3 nucleotides read TGTGCCAGCAGTGACCTCCAGGCTCTCTACGAGCAGTACTTC. The encoded protein is CASSDLQALYEQYF.

The chain employs TRBV28 and TRBJ1-4; TRBD1 is a possible D gene (5 bases). CDR3 length: 14 residues. Germline lookup yields CDR1 MDHEN and CDR2 SYDVKM. V was pared by 3 bases and J by 10 bases, with 15 bases between. CDR3 residues: CASSFRRGSVKLFF. The CDR3 DNA reads as TGTGCCAGCAGTTTTCGTCGGGGCTCGGTAAAACTGTTTTTT.

This rearrangement joins TRBV30 to TRBJ1-2; no clear D gene. The V gene lost 1 base and the J gene lost 7 bases, with 7 bases spanning the gap. From germline, CDR1 is GTSNPN and CDR2 SVGIG (reference sequence). This CDR3 has 11 amino acids. The CDR3 DNA sequence: TGTGCCTGGAGTGCGGCAGCTGGCTACACCTTC. It translates to CAWSAAAGYTF.

The V gene is TRBV11-2, the J gene TRBJ2-3; D gene ambiguous. V lost 7 bases and J lost 5, with 7 bases in between. This CDR3 comprises 11 residues. CDR1 is SGHAT, CDR2 FQNNGV, per germline. The CDR3 loop is CASTVEDTQYF. The CDR3 bases are TGTGCCAGCACGGTGGAAGATACGCAGTATTTT.

The rearrangement uses TRBV5-1 and TRBJ2-3, with D possibly TRBD2 on 6 matching bases. Per the germline V gene, CDR1 is SGHRS and CDR2 is YFSETQ. There are 15 residues in the CDR3. V was clipped by 0 bases and J by 10 bases, with 18 bases between them. Written as DNA, the CDR3 is TGCGCCAGCAGCTTGGCAAGCGGTGCCCCGGGGGCGCAGTATTTT. This gives the protein CASSLASGAPGAQYF.

For the CDR3, the DNA is TGTGCCAGCAGTTATGGGGTGGAGACCCAGTACTTC. Its protein product is CASSYGVETQYF. The genes are TRBV6-6 and TRBJ2-5; D is unresolved. The germline V gene has CDR1 MNHNY and CDR2 SVGAGI (reference sequence). V was clipped by 3 bases and J by 5 bases, with 7 bases between them. The CDR3 length is 12 residues.

The chain joins TRBV29-1 to TRBJ1-1; D may be TRBD1 (5 bases). V was clipped by 2 bases and J by 3 bases, with 7 bases between them. The CDR3 sequence is 12 residues long. Germline V gives CDR1 SQVTM, CDR2 ANQGSEA. The CDR3 protein is CSVEQGDTEAFF. The CDR3 region has the DNA TGCAGCGTTGAACAAGGGGACACTGAAGCTTTCTTT. The variable domain in full, with the rest retrieved from reference TRBV29-1 and TRBJ1-1, is SAVISQKPSRDICQRGTSLTIQCQVDSQVTMMFWYRQQPGQSLTLIATANQGSEATYESGFVIDKFPISRPNLTFSTLTVSNMSPEDSSIYLCSVEQGDTEAFFGQGTRLTVV.

This clone was observed a handful of times. V is TRBV2 and J is TRBJ1-5; D is unresolved. The CDR3 runs 14 residues. Germline-derived CDR1 and CDR2 are SNHLY and FYNNEI. V lost 7 bases and J 5 bases, leaving 15 bases between the germline ends. The CDR3 DNA reads TGTGCCAGCACGCTCGGTAGGGTTCATCAGCCCCAGCATTTT. Translating it yields CASTLGRVHQPQHF.